The 14 T cell receptor beta chains given below trace back to one sample, sequenced in a study of T cell clones after liver transplantation. TCRdb's table, derived via immunoSEQ multiplex PCR, lists solely in-frame clones and lacks some. Here the sample spans some 70,000 clones, over 85% being singletons. This specimen was CD4+ T cells from blood, taken before liver transplant. The receptor source for this set is a human donor who received a liver transplant.

The chain couples TRBV28 to TRBJ2-7; D gene unclear. Trimming shortened V by 7 bases and J by 4 bases, and 8 bases separated the two germline ends. Per the germline V gene, CDR1 is MDHEN and CDR2 is SYDVKM. The CDR3 is 11 amino acids. The CDR3 spells CASTNYYEQYF. The CDR3 region has the DNA TGTGCCAGCACCAATTATTACGAGCAGTACTTC.

In its sample, this clone was seen once. The chain joins TRBV7-9 to TRBJ1-2, with D maybe TRBD1 (6 bases). Germline values: CDR1 SEHNR, CDR2 FQNEAQ (reference sequence). V was trimmed by 5 bases and J by 8 bases, leaving 30 bases between them. This CDR3 is 18 amino acids long. The CDR3 DNA is TGTGCCAGCAGCCCTTACTGGGGGGGCCGCGAGATGGAGAGGGGCTACACCTTC. It translates to CASSPYWGGREMERGYTF.

The rearrangement uses TRBV7-7 and TRBJ2-2; 9 positions agree with TRBD2. The CDR3 extends over 16 amino acids. V shed 5 bases and J 4 bases; nucleotides not matched to a gene: 8. Germline V gene data show CDR1 as SSHAT and CDR2 as FNYEAQ (reference sequence). CDR3 protein: CASSPLGLAVTGELFF. In nucleotides, the CDR3 is TGTGCCAGCAGCCCCCTGGGACTAGCTGTCACCGGGGAGCTGTTTTTT.

V usage is TRBV7-9 and J usage is TRBJ2-6; no clear D. Germline values: CDR1 SEHNR, CDR2 FQNEAQ (reference sequence). With 2 bases removed from V and 0 bases from J, the gap between germline ends came to 14 bases. The CDR3 spans 18 residues. The CDR3 DNA follows: TGTGCCAGCAGCTTAAAAGAGCAGGAAAGCTCTGGGGCCAACGTCCTGACTTTC. This translates into CASSLKEQESSGANVLTF.

The V gene is TRBV25-1, the J gene TRBJ2-7; D is ambiguous. Trimming removed 3 bases from V and 2 bases from J, with 5 bases in between. Germline CDR1 reads MGHDK; CDR2 reads SYGVNS. The CDR3 spans 12 residues. CDR3 in DNA: TGTGCCAGCAGTGATCGCGCCTACGAGCAGTACTTC. It yields the protein CASSDRAYEQYF.

In its sample, this clone was seen once. The chain links TRBV7-7 to TRBJ2-7; D uncertain. V was trimmed by 2 bases and J by 6 bases, leaving 14 bases between them. Germline-derived CDR1 and CDR2 are SSHAT and FNYEAQ (reference sequence). The CDR3 extends over 14 amino acids. The CDR3, as DNA: TGTGCCAGCAGCTTAAACCCTGAGACCGGCGAGCAGTACTTC. Its protein product is CASSLNPETGEQYF.

The genes are TRBV2 and TRBJ2-1, with 11 bases lining up with TRBD2. Germline values: CDR1 SNHLY, CDR2 FYNNEI. Losses at the gene ends were 1 base for V and 9 bases for J; bases not matched to a gene: 5. The length of the CDR3 is 15 residues. CDR3 coding DNA: TGTGCCAGCAGTGAAGTGACTAGCGGGATTGGTGAGCAGTTCTTC. It specifies CASSEVTSGIGEQFF.

The chain employs TRBV7-9 and TRBJ1-2; 7 nucleotides match TRBD1. The junction had 13 bases not matched to a gene; V was cut back by 1 base and J by 8 bases. Germline assignment: CDR1 SEHNR and CDR2 FQNEAQ (reference sequence). The CDR3 is 16 amino acids. The CDR3 DNA reads TGTGCCAGCAGCTTAGTTCGCGGGACAGTCGGTCGCGGCTACACCTTC. Translation: CASSLVRGTVGRGYTF.

This sequence joins TRBV9 and TRBJ2-2, with D uncertain. This CDR3 spans 13 amino acids. Germline CDR1 SGDLS, CDR2 YYNGEE. The ends were cut back, 3 bases at V and 5 bases at J, with 8 bases in the middle. CDR3 sequence reads: CASSEWVTGELFF. CDR3 nucleotide sequence: TGTGCCAGCAGCGAGTGGGTGACCGGGGAGCTGTTTTTT. The full variable domain, completed using reference TRBV9 and TRBJ2-2, is DSGVTQTPKHLITATGQRVTLRCSPRSGDLSVYWYQQSLDQGLQFLIQYYNGEERAKGNILERFSAQQFPDLHSELNLSSLELGDSALYFCASSEWVTGELFFGEGSRLTVL.

The chain recombines TRBV5-1 with TRBJ2-3, with 8 bases fitting TRBD2. The CDR3 runs to 17 residues. Germline values: CDR1 SGHRS, CDR2 YFSETQ. Trimming cost V 4 bases and J 4 bases; bases outside gene matches: 14. The CDR3 DNA is TGCGCCAGCAGCCGGGGGGGAGGACCTGTAACCCCAGATACGCAGTATTTT. Translated: CASSRGGGPVTPDTQYF.

The chain carries TRBV4-2 and TRBJ2-5, with 7 bases identical to TRBD2. The CDR3 loop spans 17 amino acids. The germline CDR1 and CDR2 sequences are LGHNA and YNFKEQ. V was clipped by 3 bases and J by 1 base; unmatched bases: 11. CDR3 region: CASSQSFEVAGQETQYF. The CDR3 coding sequence is TGTGCCAGCAGCCAGAGCTTTGAGGTAGCGGGCCAAGAGACCCAGTACTTC.

In its sample, this clone was seen once. The J gene is TRBJ2-1, the V gene TRBV6-5; 8 nucleotides align to TRBD2. Germline CDR1 MNHEY, CDR2 SVGAGI. CDR3 length equals 15 residues. The junction had 7 bases not matched to a gene; V was cut back by 5 bases and J by 4 bases. CDR3 DNA sequence: TGTGCCAGCAGTGGGCGGGAGGCGAGTTACAATGAGCAGTTCTTC. Its protein product is CASSGREASYNEQFF.

The chain combines TRBV4-1 with TRBJ1-2; D is uncertain. CDR1 and CDR2 from the germline V gene are MGHRA and YSYEKL. V was trimmed by 2 bases and J by 3 bases, leaving 13 bases between them. CDR3 length: 15 amino acids. The CDR3 coding sequence is TGCGCCAGCAGCCAATACAAGGGCACCGACTATGGCTACACCTTC. Its translation is CASSQYKGTDYGYTF.

This chain joins TRBV6-7 and TRBJ1-2, with TRBD1 matching over 7 bases. TRBV6-7 is placed among ORFs of uncertain function. The J segment lost 8 bases and the V segment lost 2 bases, leaving 5 bases of the junction unmatched. The CDR3 consists of 13 residues. The CDR3 DNA reads TGTGCCAGCAGTTACCAAGACAGGGACGGCTACACCTTC. Its translation: CASSYQDRDGYTF.